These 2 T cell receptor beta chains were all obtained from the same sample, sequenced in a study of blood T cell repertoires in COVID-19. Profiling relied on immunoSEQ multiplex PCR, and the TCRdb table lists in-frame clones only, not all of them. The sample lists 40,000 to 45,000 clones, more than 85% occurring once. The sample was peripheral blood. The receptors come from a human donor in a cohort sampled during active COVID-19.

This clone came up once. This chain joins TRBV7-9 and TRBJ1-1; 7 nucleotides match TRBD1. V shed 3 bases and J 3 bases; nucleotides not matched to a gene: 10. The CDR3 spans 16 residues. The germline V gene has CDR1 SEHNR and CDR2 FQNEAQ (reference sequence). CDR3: CASSLGRGRGDTEAFF. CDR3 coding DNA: TGTGCCAGCAGCTTGGGTAGGGGGCGAGGGGACACTGAAGCTTTCTTT.

The CDR3: CSVAPVPYEQYF. The CDR3, as DNA: TGCAGCGTTGCCCCCGTTCCCTACGAGCAGTACTTC. The chain couples TRBV29-1 to TRBJ2-7; D unclear. V lost 4 bases, J lost 2 bases, and 9 bases lay in between. CDR1 and CDR2 from the germline V gene are SQVTM and ANQGSEA. The length of the CDR3 is 12 residues.